The sequence of this T cell receptor beta chain was determined in a study of CD8+CD57+ T cells in acquired aplastic anemia. Study-wide points: Patients shared around 30 CD8+ CDR3 sequences with controls.

Germline lookup yields CDR1 MNHNS and CDR2 SASEGT. The CDR3 consists of 16 residues. Unmatched junction bases numbered 17, after V lost 9 bases and J lost 7 bases. This clonotype came up a few times. Antigen: not known. CDR3 and TCR beta VDJ profiling relied on genomic DNA as the template. Each CDR3 protein is one row after TCRdb ran MiXCR on the reads. This table holds 450,000 to 550,000 distinct CDR3 sequences, about a third found once. In patients chosen for sequencing, flow cytometry had shown CD8+CD57+ cell expansion. Each patient had severe acquired aplastic anemia. The TCR was taken from a human donor with aplastic anemia. The rearrangement joins TRBV6-1 to TRBJ2-1, with TRBD2 matching 8 bases. The sequencing input was sorted CD4+, CD8+, or CD8+CD57+ T cells (not recorded which) from PBMCs. The CDR3 region is CASSIPRTGGLNEQFF. Here the CDR3 DNA reads TGTGCCAGTAGTATCCCCCGGACGGGAGGGTTGAATGAGCAGTTCTTC.